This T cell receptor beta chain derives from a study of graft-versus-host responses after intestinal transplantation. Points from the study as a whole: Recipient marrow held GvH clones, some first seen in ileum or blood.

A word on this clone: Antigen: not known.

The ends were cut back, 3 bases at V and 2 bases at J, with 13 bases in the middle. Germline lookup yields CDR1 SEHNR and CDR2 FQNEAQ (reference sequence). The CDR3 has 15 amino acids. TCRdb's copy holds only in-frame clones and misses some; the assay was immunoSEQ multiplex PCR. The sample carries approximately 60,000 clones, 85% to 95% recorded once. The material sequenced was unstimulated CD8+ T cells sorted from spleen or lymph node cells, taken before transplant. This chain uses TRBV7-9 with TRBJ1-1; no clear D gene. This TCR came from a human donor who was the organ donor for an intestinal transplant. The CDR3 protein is CASSFWADLNTEAFF. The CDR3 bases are TGTGCCAGCAGCTTTTGGGCAGATCTAAACACTGAAGCTTTCTTT.